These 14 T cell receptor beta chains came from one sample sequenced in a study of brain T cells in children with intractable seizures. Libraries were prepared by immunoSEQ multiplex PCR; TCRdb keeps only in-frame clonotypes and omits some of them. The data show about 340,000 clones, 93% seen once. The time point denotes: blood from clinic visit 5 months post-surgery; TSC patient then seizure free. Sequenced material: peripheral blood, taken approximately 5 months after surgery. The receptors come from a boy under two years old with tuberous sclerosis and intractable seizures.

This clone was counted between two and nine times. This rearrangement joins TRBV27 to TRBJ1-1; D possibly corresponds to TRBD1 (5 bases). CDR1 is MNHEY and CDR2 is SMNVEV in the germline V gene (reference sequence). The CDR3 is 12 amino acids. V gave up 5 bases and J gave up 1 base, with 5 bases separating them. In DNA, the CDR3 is TGTGCCAGCAGTGGGGGGAACACTGAAGCTTTCTTT. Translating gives CASSGGNTEAFF.

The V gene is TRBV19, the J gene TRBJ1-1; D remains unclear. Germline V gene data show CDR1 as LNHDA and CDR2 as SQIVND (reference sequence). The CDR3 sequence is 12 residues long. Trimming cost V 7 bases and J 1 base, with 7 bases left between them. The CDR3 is CASTERNTEAFF. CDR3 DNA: TGTGCCAGTACAGAGAGGAACACTGAAGCTTTCTTT. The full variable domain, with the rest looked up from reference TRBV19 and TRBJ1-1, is DGGITQSPKYLFRKEGQNVTLSCEQNLNHDAMYWYRQDPGQGLRLIYYSQIVNDFQKGDIAEGYSVSREKKESFPLTVTSAQKNPTAFYLCASTERNTEAFFGQGTRLTVV.

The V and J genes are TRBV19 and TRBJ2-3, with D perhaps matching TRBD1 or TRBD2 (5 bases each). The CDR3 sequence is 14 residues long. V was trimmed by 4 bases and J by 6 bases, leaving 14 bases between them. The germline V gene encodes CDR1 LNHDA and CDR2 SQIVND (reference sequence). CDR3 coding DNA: TGTGCCAGTAGTACAGGAGCCTGGGGGGATACGCAGTATTTT. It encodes CASSTGAWGDTQYF.

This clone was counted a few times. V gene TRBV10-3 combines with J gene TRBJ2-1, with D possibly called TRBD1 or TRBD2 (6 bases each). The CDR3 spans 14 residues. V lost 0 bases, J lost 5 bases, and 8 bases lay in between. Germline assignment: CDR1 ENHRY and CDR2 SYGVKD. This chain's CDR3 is CAISESRGDNEQFF. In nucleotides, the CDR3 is TGTGCCATCAGTGAGTCTAGGGGGGACAATGAGCAGTTCTTC.

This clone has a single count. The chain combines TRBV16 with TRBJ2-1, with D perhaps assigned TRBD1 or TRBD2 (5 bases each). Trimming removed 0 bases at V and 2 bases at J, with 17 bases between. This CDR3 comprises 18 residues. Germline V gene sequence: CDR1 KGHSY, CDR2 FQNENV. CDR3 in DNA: TGTGCCAGCAGCCAATCATTTGGTCGGGGCACTGCCTACAATGAGCAGTTCTTC. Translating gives CASSQSFGRGTAYNEQFF.

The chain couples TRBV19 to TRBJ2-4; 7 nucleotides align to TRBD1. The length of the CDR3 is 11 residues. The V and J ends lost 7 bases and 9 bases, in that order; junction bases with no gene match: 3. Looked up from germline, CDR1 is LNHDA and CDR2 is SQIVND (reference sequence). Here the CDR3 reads CASIRGSIQYF. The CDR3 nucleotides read TGTGCCAGTATCAGGGGGAGCATTCAGTACTTC.

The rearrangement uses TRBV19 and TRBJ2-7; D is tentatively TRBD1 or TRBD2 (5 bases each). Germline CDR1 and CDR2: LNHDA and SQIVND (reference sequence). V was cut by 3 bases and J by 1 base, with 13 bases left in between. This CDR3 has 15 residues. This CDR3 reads CASSIVDGASYEQYF. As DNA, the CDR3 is TGTGCCAGTAGTATCGTTGACGGGGCTTCCTACGAGCAGTACTTC.

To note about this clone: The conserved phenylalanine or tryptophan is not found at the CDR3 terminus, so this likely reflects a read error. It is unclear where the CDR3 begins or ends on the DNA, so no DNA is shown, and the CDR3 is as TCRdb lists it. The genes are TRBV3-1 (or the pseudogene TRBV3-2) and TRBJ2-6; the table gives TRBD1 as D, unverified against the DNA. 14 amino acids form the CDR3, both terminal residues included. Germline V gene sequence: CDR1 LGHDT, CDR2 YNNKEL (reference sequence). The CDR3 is CASSQPRKGQGPLM.

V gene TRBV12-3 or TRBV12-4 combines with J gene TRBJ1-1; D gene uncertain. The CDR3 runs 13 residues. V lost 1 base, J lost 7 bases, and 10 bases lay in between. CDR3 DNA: TGTGCCAGCAGTTTAGTGGCACCGGATGAAGCTTTCTTT. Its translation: CASSLVAPDEAFF.

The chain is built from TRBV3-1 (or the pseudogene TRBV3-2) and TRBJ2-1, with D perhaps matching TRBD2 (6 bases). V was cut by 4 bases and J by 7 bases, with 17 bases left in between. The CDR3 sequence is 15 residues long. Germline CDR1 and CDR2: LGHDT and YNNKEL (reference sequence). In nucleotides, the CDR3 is TGTGCCAGCAGCCCGGTGGCTAGCGTTCGGAATGAGCAGTTCTTC. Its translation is CASSPVASVRNEQFF.

CDR3 residues: CASSRGPTNTDTQYF. The CDR3 DNA reads TGTGCCAGTAGTAGGGGACCGACAAACACAGATACGCAGTATTTT. The V call is TRBV19, the J call TRBJ2-3, with D perhaps TRBD1 or TRBD2 (5 bases each). Trimming removed 4 bases from V and 2 bases from J, with 13 bases in between. This CDR3 is built from 15 residues. Looked up from germline, CDR1 is LNHDA and CDR2 is SQIVND (reference sequence).

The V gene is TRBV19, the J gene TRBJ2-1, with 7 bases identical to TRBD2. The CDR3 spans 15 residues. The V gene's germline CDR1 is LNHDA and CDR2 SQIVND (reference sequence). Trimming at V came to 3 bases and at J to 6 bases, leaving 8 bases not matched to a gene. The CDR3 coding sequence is TGTGCCAGTAGTATGGGGGGAGGGCCTTTCAATGAGCAGTTCTTC. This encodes CASSMGGGPFNEQFF. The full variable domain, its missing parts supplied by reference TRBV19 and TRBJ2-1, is DGGITQSPKYLFRKEGQNVTLSCEQNLNHDAMYWYRQDPGQGLRLIYYSQIVNDFQKGDIAEGYSVSREKKESFPLTVTSAQKNPTAFYLCASSMGGGPFNEQFFGPGTRLTVL.

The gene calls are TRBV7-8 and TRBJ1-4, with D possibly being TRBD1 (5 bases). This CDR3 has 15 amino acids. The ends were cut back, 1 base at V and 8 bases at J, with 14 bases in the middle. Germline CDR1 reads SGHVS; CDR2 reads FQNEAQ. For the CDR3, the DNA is TGTGCCAGCAGCTTAGGTTCCAGGGTAGAAGAAAAACTGTTTTTT. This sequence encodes CASSLGSRVEEKLFF.

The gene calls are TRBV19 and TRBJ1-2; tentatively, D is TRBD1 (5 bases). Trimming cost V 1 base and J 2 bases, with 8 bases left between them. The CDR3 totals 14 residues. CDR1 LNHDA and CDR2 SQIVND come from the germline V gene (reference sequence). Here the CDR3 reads CASSIGDGNYGYTF. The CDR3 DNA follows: TGTGCCAGTAGTATAGGGGACGGGAACTATGGCTACACCTTC.